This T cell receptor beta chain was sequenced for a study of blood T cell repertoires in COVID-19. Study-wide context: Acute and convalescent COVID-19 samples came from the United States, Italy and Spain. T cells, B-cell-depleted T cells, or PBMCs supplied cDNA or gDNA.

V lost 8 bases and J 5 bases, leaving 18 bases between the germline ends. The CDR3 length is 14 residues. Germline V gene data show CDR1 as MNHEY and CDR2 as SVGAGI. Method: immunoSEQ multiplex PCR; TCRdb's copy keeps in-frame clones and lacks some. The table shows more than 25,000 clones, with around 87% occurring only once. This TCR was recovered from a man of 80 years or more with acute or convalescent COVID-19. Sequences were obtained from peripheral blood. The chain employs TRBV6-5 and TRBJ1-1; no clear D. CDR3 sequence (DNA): TGTGCCAGCGGATACGATCTTGGGAGAACTGAAGCTTTCTTT. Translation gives CASGYDLGRTEAFF.